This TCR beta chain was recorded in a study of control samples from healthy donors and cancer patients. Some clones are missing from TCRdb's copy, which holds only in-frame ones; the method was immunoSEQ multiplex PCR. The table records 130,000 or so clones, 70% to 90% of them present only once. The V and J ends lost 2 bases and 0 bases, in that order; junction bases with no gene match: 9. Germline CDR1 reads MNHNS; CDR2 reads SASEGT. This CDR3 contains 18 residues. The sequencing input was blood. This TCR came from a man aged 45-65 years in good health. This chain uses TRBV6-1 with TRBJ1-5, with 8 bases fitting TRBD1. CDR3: CASSEQRQGTYSNQPQHF. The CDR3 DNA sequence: TGTGCCAGCAGTGAACAGAGACAGGGGACGTATAGCAATCAGCCCCAGCATTTT.